This is a list of T cell receptor beta chains from one sample in a study of read filtering for tumor transcriptome and immune sequencing. TCRdb passed the reads through MiXCR, listing each CDR3 protein once. This sample carries tens of thousands of distinct CDR3 sequences, around 20% of them seen once, and the ten largest clones take approximately 18%. The sequencing sample was made of a population of CD138-negative cells sorted from bone marrow. The receptors here all came from a donor aged 40 or older with multiple myeloma. Both conserved end residues are part of each CDR3. The D gene is left open where the match is weak. Expanded clones are given a class, and other clones once, few, many or no size at all.

J gene | clone size | V gene | D gene | CDR3 protein | CDR3 DNA
TRBJ2-5 | many | TRBV7-8 | TRBD1 | CASSLGQGHQETQYF | TGTGCCAGCAGCTTAGGACAGGGACACCAAGAGACCCAGTACTTC
TRBJ2-3 | - | TRBV2 | - | CASSVASRTQYF | TGTGCCAGCAGTGTAGCGTCCCGTACGCAGTATTTT
TRBJ2-1 | many | TRBV20-1 | TRBD2 | CSADSLAGGSYEQFF | TGCAGTGCCGATTCACTAGCGGGAGGATCATATGAGCAGTTCTTC
TRBJ2-5 | many | TRBV20-1 | - | CSAPDAETQYF | TGCAGTGCTCCCGATGCGGAGACCCAGTACTTC
TRBJ1-1 | few | TRBV7-9 | - | CASSLELIYTEAFF | TGTGCCAGCAGCTTAGAACTCATCTACACTGAAGCTTTCTTT
TRBJ2-1 | many | TRBV27 | - | CASSLRFSGVTYNEQFF | TGTGCCAGCAGTTTAAGATTTTCAGGGGTGACCTACAATGAGCAGTTCTTC
TRBJ2-5 | - | TRBV2 | TRBD1 | CASRGTQGSGETQYF | TGTGCCAGCAGGGGGACACAGGGGAGTGGGGAGACCCAGTACTTC
TRBJ1-5 | few | TRBV6-5 | - | CAGSYKRTDQPQHF | TGTGCCGGCAGTTACAAGAGAACGGATCAGCCCCAGCATTTT
TRBJ2-6 | many | TRBV6-1 | - | CASSEGSGANVLTF | TGTGCCAGCAGTGAAGGTTCCGGGGCCAACGTCCTGACTTTC
TRBJ2-7 | many | TRBV5-1 | TRBD2 | CASSLTSGRIEQYF | TGCGCCAGCAGCTTGACTAGCGGGAGGATCGAGCAGTACTTC
TRBJ2-5 | - | TRBV13 | TRBD1 | CATRTGQETQYF | TGTGCCACCCGGACAGGACAAGAGACCCAGTACTTC
TRBJ2-1 | many | TRBV6-5 | TRBD1 | CASSSTGTGGYNEQFF | TGTGCCAGCAGCTCTACCGGGACAGGAGGATACAATGAGCAGTTCTTC
TRBJ2-1 | many | TRBV29-1 | TRBD2 | CSVEVGTSGRAEQFF | TGCAGCGTTGAAGTCGGGACTAGCGGGAGGGCCGAGCAGTTCTTC
TRBJ2-7 | many | TRBV7-2 | - | CASSGGTYEQYF | TGTGCCAGCAGCGGAGGGACGTACGAGCAGTACTTC
TRBJ2-1 | medium-sized | TRBV11-3 | - | CASSPMGGVGNEQFF | TGTGCCAGCAGCCCCATGGGCGGGGTGGGCAATGAGCAGTTCTTC
TRBJ1-5 | - | TRBV20-1 | - | CSAREALNPQHF | TGCAGTGCTAGGGAAGCGCTGAATCCCCAGCATTTT
TRBJ1-3 | - | TRBV20-1 | TRBD1 | CSAMDRGSAGNTIYF | TGCAGTGCTATGGACAGGGGGAGTGCTGGAAACACCATATATTTT
TRBJ2-7 | - | TRBV28 | - | CASIKNGFGGPYEQYF | TGTGCCAGCATTAAGAATGGGTTCGGGGGACCCTACGAGCAGTACTTC
TRBJ2-7 | - | TRBV6-5 | - | CASSSGIGSYEQYF | TGTGCCAGCAGTTCCGGTATAGGGTCCTACGAGCAGTACTTC
TRBJ2-5 | - | TRBV19 | TRBD2 | CASSILAGVMETQYF | TGTGCCAGTAGTATATTAGCGGGGGTGATGGAGACCCAGTACTTC
TRBJ2-3 | many | TRBV7-8 | TRBD2 | CASSSRLAGLSDTQYF | TGTGCCAGCAGCTCCAGACTAGCGGGGCTCTCGGATACGCAGTATTTT
TRBJ2-7 | once | TRBV19 | TRBD1 | CASSIRDSPYEQYF | TGTGCCAGTAGTATCCGGGACAGTCCCTACGAGCAGTACTTC
TRBJ2-7 | many | TRBV14 | TRBD1 | CASSQAMGQGDYEQYF | TGTGCCAGCAGCCAGGCAATGGGACAGGGCGACTACGAGCAGTACTTC
TRBJ2-5 | few | TRBV28 | TRBD1 | CASSLSQGFNQETQYF | TGTGCCAGCAGTTTATCACAGGGGTTCAACCAAGAGACCCAGTACTTC
TRBJ1-5 | - | TRBV12-5 | TRBD1 | CASGLGGTGRQPQHF | TGTGCTAGTGGTTTGGGGGGGACAGGCCGTCAGCCCCAGCATTTT
TRBJ1-6 | many | TRBV28 | - | CASSPPSYGVSPLHF | TGTGCCAGCAGTCCCCCCAGTTATGGGGTTTCACCCCTCCACTTT
TRBJ2-2 | many | TRBV19 | TRBD1 | CASSIRQGAISTGELFF | TGTGCCAGTAGTATAAGACAGGGGGCGATTTCCACCGGGGAGCTGTTTTTT
TRBJ2-1 | many | TRBV9 | TRBD1 | CASSVGEGGYWNEQFF | TGTGCCAGCAGCGTAGGAGAAGGGGGCTACTGGAATGAGCAGTTCTTC
TRBJ2-7 | - | TRBV5-1 | TRBD1 | CASSPRDRYYYEQYF | TGCGCCAGCAGCCCGAGGGACAGGTATTACTACGAGCAGTACTTC
TRBJ1-1 | - | TRBV19 | - | CASSIGNTEAFF | TGTGCCAGTAGTATAGGGAACACTGAAGCTTTCTTT
TRBJ2-1 | - | TRBV4-1 | - | CASSQDTGAAYNEQFF | TGCGCCAGCAGCCAAGATACGGGGGCCGCCTACAATGAGCAGTTCTTC
TRBJ2-5 | many | TRBV5-4 | - | CASSVQGRQETQYF | TGTGCCAGCAGCGTGCAGGGTCGTCAAGAGACCCAGTACTTC
TRBJ1-1 | - | TRBV7-6 | - | CASSLEPDMNTEAFF | TGTGCCAGCAGCTTAGAACCAGATATGAACACTGAAGCTTTCTTT
TRBJ1-1 | few | TRBV3-1 | - | CASSQDQRDVRRAFF | TGTGCCAGCAGCCAAGATCAGAGGGATGTGAGGAGGGCTTTCTTT
TRBJ1-5 | few | TRBV6-1 | TRBD1 | CASSLRTDRDDQPQHF | TGTGCCAGCAGTCTGCGAACCGACAGGGATGATCAGCCCCAGCATTTT
TRBJ2-1 | many | TRBV10-1 | TRBD2 | CASRTGGRGHNEQFF | TGCGCCAGCAGGACGGGCGGGAGGGGGCACAATGAGCAGTTCTTC
TRBJ1-1 | many | TRBV20-1 | - | CSVGGGANTEAFF | TGCAGTGTGGGAGGGGGGGCGAACACTGAAGCTTTCTTT
TRBJ1-4 | - | TRBV2 | - | CASSERQRNEKLFF | TGTGCCAGCAGTGAAAGACAGAGGAATGAAAAACTGTTTTTT
TRBJ1-1 | few | TRBV11-2 | - | CASSSQGGTEAFF | TGTGCCAGCAGCTCCCAGGGTGGTACTGAAGCTTTCTTT
TRBJ2-2 | many | TRBV6-2/TRBV6-3 | - | CASSYPPRLEGHTGELFF | TGTGCCAGCAGTTACCCCCCGCGTCTAGAGGGGCACACCGGGGAGCTGTTTTTT
TRBJ2-3 | many | TRBV4-2 | - | CASSQDAGSAVGTQYF | TGTGCCAGCAGCCAAGATGCCGGATCCGCGGTTGGTACGCAGTATTTT
TRBJ2-1 | many | TRBV28 | - | CASRLGGASSRDEQFF | TGTGCCAGCAGATTAGGGGGGGCTAGTTCCAGGGATGAGCAGTTCTTC
TRBJ2-7 | many | TRBV27 | TRBD1 | CASSFDREYEQYF | TGTGCCAGCAGTTTTGACAGGGAATACGAGCAGTACTTC
TRBJ1-5 | few | TRBV28 | TRBD1 | CASRLLTGGNQPQRF | TGTGCCAGCAGGCTCCTGACAGGGGGCAATCAGCCCCAGCGTTTT
TRBJ2-1 | many | TRBV9 | - | CASSGYRANEQFF | TGTGCCAGCAGCGGATACAGGGCCAATGAGCAGTTCTTC
TRBJ2-7 | many | TRBV5-1 | - | CASSYSLGSSYEQYF | TGCGCCAGCAGTTACAGCCTGGGGAGCTCCTACGAGCAGTACTTC
TRBJ2-7 | many | TRBV10-3 | - | CAISDQTGNAYEQYF | TGTGCCATCAGTGACCAGACAGGCAATGCCTACGAGCAGTACTTC
TRBJ2-5 | many | TRBV12-3/TRBV12-4 | - | CASSRQWFYQETQYF | TGTGCCAGCAGCCGACAGTGGTTTTACCAAGAGACCCAGTACTTC
TRBJ2-7 | many | TRBV5-1 | - | CASTDSASYEQYF | TGCGCCAGCACGGACAGTGCATCCTACGAGCAGTACTTC
TRBJ1-1 | - | TRBV4-2 | TRBD1 | CASSQAPTGDTEAFF | TGTGCCAGCAGCCAAGCCCCCACAGGGGACACTGAAGCTTTCTTT
TRBJ2-1 | medium-sized | TRBV7-7 | - | CASSFQDGPGNEQFF | TGTGCTAGCAGCTTTCAGGACGGACCTGGGAATGAGCAGTTCTTC
TRBJ1-5 | - | TRBV10-3 | - | CAISGGGTVSNQPQHF | TGTGCCATCAGTGGGGGAGGAACAGTAAGCAATCAGCCCCAGCATTTT
TRBJ1-2 | many | TRBV12-3/TRBV12-4 | - | CASKYSTEYGYTF | TGTGCCAGCAAATACTCGACGGAGTATGGCTACACCTTC
TRBJ1-4 | many | TRBV6-2/TRBV6-3 | - | CASSDLRAATNEKLFF | TGTGCCAGCAGCGACCTCAGGGCGGCGACTAATGAAAAACTGTTTTTT
TRBJ2-2 | many | TRBV24-1 | - | CATSDSLGVPNTGELFF | TGTGCCACCAGTGATTCGTTGGGAGTTCCGAACACCGGGGAGCTGTTTTTT
TRBJ2-5 | many | TRBV29-1 | TRBD1 | CSVEGTGVLQETQYF | TGCAGCGTTGAAGGGACAGGGGTTTTACAAGAGACCCAGTACTTC
TRBJ2-1 | many | TRBV28 | - | CASSFRATYNEQFF | TGTGCCAGCAGTTTCAGGGCAACCTACAATGAGCAGTTCTTC